These T cell receptor beta chains were read from a single sample in a study of shared T cell receptors in the human thymus. TCRdb's copy holds only in-frame clones and misses some; the assay was immunoSEQ multiplex PCR. The table has hundreds of thousands of clones, 88% seen once; the top ten hold 0.0095% to 0.013%. These records were also assigned to another study, of human thymus T cells.

Sequenced material: thymocytes. These TCRs come from a boy in the first two years of life with a congenital heart defect. Each CDR3 is given with its conserved first and last residue. Each record gives: clone size, V gene, D gene, J gene, CDR3 DNA, CDR3 protein. A D gene is named only where the DNA matches it firmly. Expanded clones get a size class; other rows say once, few or many, or leave the size out.

>.|TRBV30|TRBD1|TRBJ2-1
TGTGCCTGCACCATGGGACAGGGGGAATACAATGAGCAGTTCTTC
CACTMGQGEYNEQFF
>.|TRBV5-5|TRBD2|TRBJ2-1
TGTGCCAGCAGCCCTGCCTGGACTAGCTCACCTGGCAATGAGCAGTTCTTC
CASSPAWTSSPGNEQFF
>.|TRBV10-2|.|TRBJ2-7
TGCGCCAGCAGTAATTCAAAGCGCCTCCGCTCCTACGAGCAGTACTTC
CASSNSKRLRSYEQYF
>once|TRBV6-1|.|TRBJ2-1
TGTGCCAGCGTCAGGGGCGCGGAGTTTAACAATGAGCAGTTCTTC
CASVRGAEFNNEQFF
>.|TRBV4-1|.|TRBJ1-4
TGCGCCAGCAGCCAAAGATCCCCGGGGGCAACTAATGAAAAACTGTTTTTT
CASSQRSPGATNEKLFF
>.|TRBV7-2|.|TRBJ2-1
TGTGCCAGCAGCTTAAAGGGGGATGAGCAGTTCTTC
CASSLKGDEQFF
>.|TRBV28|.|TRBJ2-7
TGTGCCAGCTCTTCGGGAGCGGGCCCCTACGAGCAGTACTTC
CASSSGAGPYEQYF
>.|TRBV28|TRBD1|TRBJ2-5
TGTGCCAGCAGTCTGAGGGGGCGGGAGACCCAGTACTTC
CASSLRGRETQYF
>.|TRBV27|TRBD2|TRBJ2-7
TGTGCCAGCAGTAGCGGGAGATGGTACGAGCAGTACTTC
CASSSGRWYEQYF
>.|TRBV7-2|TRBD1|TRBJ2-4
TGTGCCAGCAGCGCGTTCCCCAGGGGGCCGCCTAACATTCAGTACTTC
CASSAFPRGPPNIQYF
>.|TRBV28|.|TRBJ2-6
TGTGGGGCGGGGTCCTCTGGGGCCAACGTCCTGACTTTC
CGAGSSGANVLTF
>.|TRBV11-2|.|TRBJ2-1
TGTGCCAGCAGCTTAAACCGGAGCTCCTACAATGAGCAGTTCTTC
CASSLNRSSYNEQFF
>.|TRBV5-4|TRBD2|TRBJ2-1
TGTGCCAGCAGCGAGCGGGGACTAGCGGGAGTAGGCACACACAATGAGCAGTTCTTC
CASSERGLAGVGTHNEQFF
>.|TRBV4-1|TRBD2|TRBJ2-1
TGCGCCAGCAGCCAAGAACGGGCTCGCGGGAGCTCCTACAATGAGCAGTTCTTC
CASSQERARGSSYNEQFF
>.|TRBV5-6|TRBD2|TRBJ2-3
TGTGCCAGCAGTATTCTTCTAGCGGGCGGGTGGGATACGCAGTATTTT
CASSILLAGGWDTQYF
>.|TRBV5-4|TRBD1|TRBJ2-7
TGTGCCAGCAGCTTCGGTGACAGGGCCCCATCGGGCTCCTACGAGCAGTACTTC
CASSFGDRAPSGSYEQYF
>.|TRBV14|.|TRBJ1-4
TGTGCCAGCAGCCCCGACAGAGCTAATGAAAAACTGTTTTTT
CASSPDRANEKLFF
>once|TRBV7-9|TRBD2|TRBJ2-2
TGTGCCAGCAGCTTGAATAGCGGGACGGATCCCACCGGGGAGCTGTTTTTT
CASSLNSGTDPTGELFF
>.|TRBV30|.|TRBJ2-5
TGTGCCTGGAGTGGGATTGGAGGGGCTGACCAAGAGACCCAGTACTTC
CAWSGIGGADQETQYF
>.|TRBV14|.|TRBJ1-2
TGTGCCAGCAGCCAAGAGAACAGGGACCACTATGGCTACACCTTC
CASSQENRDHYGYTF
>.|TRBV4-2|.|TRBJ2-3
TGTGCCAGCAGCCAAGTCAGGGGGGCCACAGATACGCAGTATTTT
CASSQVRGATDTQYF
>.|TRBV6-6|.|TRBJ2-7
TGTGCCAGCAGTTACCGGTCCGAGCAGTACTTC
CASSYRSEQYF
>.|TRBV6-5|TRBD1|TRBJ1-6
TGTGCCAGCAGTCCCCTCAGGGGGGAGGATTCACCCCTCCACTTT
CASSPLRGEDSPLHF
>.|TRBV5-4|TRBD2|TRBJ2-1
TGTGCCAGCAGCTTGGCCGGGACTAGCGGGCACAATGAGCAGTTCTTC
CASSLAGTSGHNEQFF
>once|TRBV19|TRBD2|TRBJ2-3
TGTGCCAGTAGTATAGCCCCCACTAGCGGGAGTCCAGATACGCAGTATTTT
CASSIAPTSGSPDTQYF
>.|TRBV7-9|TRBD2|TRBJ2-1
TGTGCCAGCAGCTTAGAACTAGCGGGAGGGTACAATGAGCAGTTCTTC
CASSLELAGGYNEQFF
>.|TRBV10-1|.|TRBJ2-7
TGCGCGCCATCGAGGTTCCCCTACGAGCAGTACTTC
CAPSRFPYEQYF
>.|TRBV6-1|TRBD2|TRBJ2-5
TGTGCCAGCAAGACTAGCGGGAAGGTATACGAGACCCAGTACTTC
CASKTSGKVYETQYF
>.|TRBV6-1|.|TRBJ2-7
TGTGCCAGCAGTGAAGATGGCGAGCGGCCAGCCTACGAGCAGTACTTC
CASSEDGERPAYEQYF
>few|TRBV19|.|TRBJ1-3
TGTGCCAGTGGCGGCAGGTGGGGCCCTGGAAACACCATATATTTT
CASGGRWGPGNTIYF
>.|TRBV4-3|TRBD2|TRBJ2-7
TGCGCCAGCAGCCAAACCCTAGCGGGAGGTAACGAGCAGTACTTC
CASSQTLAGGNEQYF
>.|TRBV5-1|.|TRBJ2-7
TGCGCCAGCAGCGAGGAGGGACCTAGCTCCTACGAGCAGTACTTC
CASSEEGPSSYEQYF
>few|TRBV28|.|TRBJ2-7
TGTGCCAGCAGTTCCTCCCCGAGGTCTCCCTACGAGCAGTACTTC
CASSSSPRSPYEQYF
>.|TRBV11-1|TRBD2|TRBJ2-5
TGTGCCAGCAGCTTAGCGTCCCCACTAGCGGGGGAGGAGACCCAGTACTTC
CASSLASPLAGEETQYF
>.|TRBV7-2|.|TRBJ2-3
TGTGCCAGCAGCTTTGGGGGAGGACAAGATACGCAGTATTTT
CASSFGGGQDTQYF
>.|TRBV4-1|TRBD1|TRBJ2-5
TGCGCCAGCAGCTTTCTACAGGGGACCCAAGAGACCCAGTACTTC
CASSFLQGTQETQYF
>few|TRBV28|TRBD1|TRBJ2-1
TGTGCCAGCAGGCGCGGACAGGGAGGATACAATGAGCAGTTCTTC
CASRRGQGGYNEQFF
>.|TRBV13|.|TRBJ2-3
TGTGCCAGCAGCCCTGACGGGGCAGGGGCAGATACGCAGTATTTT
CASSPDGAGADTQYF
>.|TRBV2|.|TRBJ2-3
TGTGCCAGCAGTCCTTGGGGGGTCCCTAGCACAGATACGCAGTATTTT
CASSPWGVPSTDTQYF
>.|TRBV6-1|TRBD1|TRBJ2-7
TGTGCCAGCAGTGCTTCCGGGACAGGGAGCTCCTACGAGCAGTACTTC
CASSASGTGSSYEQYF
>.|TRBV5-1|.|TRBJ2-3
TGCGCCAGCAGCGTTAATCAGAGCACAGATACGCAGTATTTT
CASSVNQSTDTQYF
>.|TRBV6-5|.|TRBJ2-5
TGTGCCAGCCGCCTCTTGGCCTACCAAGAGACCCAGTACTTC
CASRLLAYQETQYF
>.|TRBV28|.|TRBJ2-6
TGTGCCAGCAGTTCGAAGCTTACGGGGGCCAACGTCCTGACTTTC
CASSSKLTGANVLTF
>.|TRBV18|.|TRBJ2-7
TGTGCCAGCTCACCCCCGCCAGCGCAGGGCCCCCTCTACGAGCAGTACTTC
CASSPPPAQGPLYEQYF
>.|TRBV2|TRBD2|TRBJ2-5
TGTGCCAGCACCGAACTGAGGGAGGGTGGGTTTAAGACCCAGTACTTC
CASTELREGGFKTQYF
>once|TRBV7-9|TRBD2|TRBJ2-1
TGTGCCAGCACCCTAGCTAGCGGGTACAATGAGCAGTTCTTC
CASTLASGYNEQFF
>few|TRBV4-2|TRBD2|TRBJ2-1
TGTGCCAGCAGCCAGGGGACTAGCGCTGAGCAGTTCTTC
CASSQGTSAEQFF
>.|TRBV6-6|.|TRBJ2-7
TGTGCCAGCAGGACAGGTATCGGAAACGAGCAGTACTTC
CASRTGIGNEQYF
>.|TRBV6-5|.|TRBJ1-2
TGTGCCAGCAGTTACCCTCCCCGGGACTGGGGTAGAGGCTACACCTTC
CASSYPPRDWGRGYTF
>.|TRBV2|TRBD1|TRBJ1-2
TGTGCCAGCAGTCATGACAGGGGCTTCGGCTACACCTTC
CASSHDRGFGYTF
>.|TRBV5-4|.|TRBJ2-1
TGTGCCAGCAGCGCCCAGCGTAAAGGATCCCGGAGCTCCTACAATGAGCAGTTCTTC
CASSAQRKGSRSSYNEQFF
>.|TRBV5-1|.|TRBJ1-2
TGCGCCAGCAGCCTAGTGTCGGGAGAGGACTATGGCTACACCTTC
CASSLVSGEDYGYTF